This TCR beta chain was recovered during a study of T cell changes during pregnancy in multiple sclerosis. Clones were read by immunoSEQ multiplex PCR, and TCRdb kept only the in-frame ones, dropping some. The data contain about 40,000 clones, roughly nine tenths of them singletons. V lost 6 bases, J lost 2 bases, and 4 bases stayed unmatched. The CDR3 extends over 12 amino acids. CDR1 and CDR2 from the germline V gene are SQVTM and ANQGSEA. The receptor's source is a female donor with multiple sclerosis, enrolled in a pregnancy study. Sample: CD8+ T cells from peripheral blood mononuclear cells, taken in the first trimester of pregnancy. V and J are TRBV29-1 and TRBJ2-7, with 7 nucleotides matching TRBD1. CDR3 region: CSVGDRAYEQYF. Written as DNA, the CDR3 is TGCAGCGTGGGGGACAGAGCCTACGAGCAGTACTTC.